This paragraph reports one T cell receptor beta chain. Study processing details: Amplification of reference gene primers provided the estimated nucleated cell counts. Sequenced by immunoSEQ multiplex PCR; TCRdb stores in-frame clones only, minus some. V and J calls and clone size are those listed in that table; D and trimming were worked out from the DNA. The data hold under 200,000 clones, with approximately 90% observed a single time. Trimming at V came to 8 bases and at J to 7 bases, leaving 10 bases not matched to a gene. Germline V gene lookup returns CDR1 MDHEN and CDR2 SYDVKM. The CDR3 length is 14 residues. This record belongs to a study of blood T cell repertoires in COVID-19. Study-level information: The samples span acute and convalescent COVID-19 from the United States, Italy and Spain. From T cells, B-cell-depleted T cells, or PBMCs came the material, which was cDNA or gDNA.

The TCR sequence derives from a woman aged 55 to 70 who had recovered from COVID-19. The chain couples TRBV28 to TRBJ1-4, with TRBD1 matching 7 bases. The sequenced sample was peripheral blood. Written as DNA, the CDR3 is TGTGCCAGCCGTGAGAGGGGGCTTGTTGAAAAACTGTTTTTT. Translated: CASRERGLVEKLFF.